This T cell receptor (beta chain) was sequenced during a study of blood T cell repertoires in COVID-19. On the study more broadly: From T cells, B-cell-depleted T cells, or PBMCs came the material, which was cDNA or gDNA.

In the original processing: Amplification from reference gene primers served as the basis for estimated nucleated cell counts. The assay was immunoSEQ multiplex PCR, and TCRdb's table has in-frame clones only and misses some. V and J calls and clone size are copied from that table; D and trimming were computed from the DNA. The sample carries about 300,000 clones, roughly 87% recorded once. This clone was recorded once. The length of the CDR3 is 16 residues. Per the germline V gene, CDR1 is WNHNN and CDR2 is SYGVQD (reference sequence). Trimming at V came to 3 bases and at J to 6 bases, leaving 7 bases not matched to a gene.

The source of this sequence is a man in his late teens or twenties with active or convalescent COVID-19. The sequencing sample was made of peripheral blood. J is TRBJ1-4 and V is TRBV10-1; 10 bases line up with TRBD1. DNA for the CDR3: TGCGCCAGCAGTGAAGACCCGACAGGGGGCGATGAAAAACTGTTTTTT. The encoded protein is CASSEDPTGGDEKLFF.